A single sample gave rise to the 29 T cell receptor beta chains below, sequenced in a study of T-cell memory formation after mild COVID-19. TCRdb used MiXCR to reprocess the 5' RACE reads, holding one entry per CDR3 protein. The sample contains hundreds of thousands of distinct CDR3 sequences, about 15% of which appear only once. Input material: PBMCs or a T cell subset sorted from them (not recorded which). The receptors were gathered from a man aged 18-30 years who had mild COVID-19 (a few samples of this study predate the infection). Cell type and time point are not known.

There are a few counts of this clonotype. This sequence joins TRBV28 and TRBJ1-1; D ambiguous. The V end lost 2 bases, the J end lost 5 bases, and 6 bases lay between the germline ends. CDR3 length: 12 amino acids. Germline CDR1 MDHEN, CDR2 SYDVKM. The CDR3 region is CASSLIKTEAFF. The CDR3 DNA is TGTGCCAGCAGTTTAATAAAAACTGAAGCTTTCTTT.

This chain connects TRBV5-1 to TRBJ2-1; 7 positions agree with TRBD2. The ends lost 0 bases at V and 6 bases at J; junction bases unmatched: 9. The length of the CDR3 is 16 residues. Germline V gene sequence: CDR1 SGHRS, CDR2 YFSETQ. CDR3: CASSLVGGLQPNEQFF. CDR3 bases: TGCGCCAGCAGCTTGGTCGGGGGGTTGCAGCCCAATGAGCAGTTCTTC.

This clonotype came up a few times. The chain carries TRBV4-1 and TRBJ1-2, with 7 bases identical to TRBD1. This CDR3 region has 16 residues. Germline loops: CDR1 MGHRA, CDR2 YSYEKL. The J segment lost 3 bases and the V segment lost 2 bases, leaving 9 bases of the junction unmatched. For the CDR3, the DNA is TGCGCCAGCAGCCAAAAGAATGCGGGGACAGACTATGGCTACACCTTC. This codes for CASSQKNAGTDYGYTF.

There are a few counts of this clonotype. This chain uses TRBV29-1 with TRBJ1-2; D might be TRBD1 (6 bases). V was shortened by 3 bases and J by 5 bases, with 19 bases between the two germline ends. There are 15 residues in the CDR3. Germline loops: CDR1 SQVTM, CDR2 ANQGSEA. CDR3 sequence reads: CSVDTGFSPIYGYTF. CDR3 sequence (DNA): TGCAGCGTTGACACAGGGTTCTCCCCAATTTATGGCTACACCTTC.

This clonotype occurred a few times. The rearrangement links TRBV12-3 or TRBV12-4 to TRBJ2-5; D gene ambiguous. The CDR3 runs to 15 residues. Trimming took 2 bases from V and 2 from J, leaving 12 bases between them. CDR3 in DNA: TGTGCCAGCAGTTTAATTCAGGCCCCACAAGAGACCCAGTACTTC. Encoded protein: CASSLIQAPQETQYF.

The V and J genes are TRBV12-3 or TRBV12-4 and TRBJ2-3, with 8 positions matching TRBD2. V lost 5 bases and J lost 7; bases outside the gene matches: 8. This CDR3 has 14 amino acids. The CDR3 coding sequence is TGTGCCAGCAGTCTGGGGACTAGAGCCTATACGCAGTATTTT. The encoded protein is CASSLGTRAYTQYF.

In this sample, this clonotype turned up many times. The rearrangement joins TRBV9 to TRBJ2-7; possible D gene TRBD2, 5 bases. V gave up 5 bases and J gave up 5 bases, with 14 bases separating them. The germline V gene encodes CDR1 SGDLS and CDR2 YYNGEE. The CDR3 is 13 amino acids. CDR3 coding DNA: TGTGCCAGCAGTGCGGGCAGTGGGGACGAGCAGTACTTC. This encodes CASSAGSGDEQYF. The complete variable domain, with remaining parts taken from reference TRBV9 and TRBJ2-7, reads DSGVTQTPKHLITATGQRVTLRCSPRSGDLSVYWYQQSLDQGLQFLIQYYNGEERAKGNILERFSAQQFPDLHSELNLSSLELGDSALYFCASSAGSGDEQYFGPGTRLTVT.

The chain uses TRBV6-2 or TRBV6-3 and TRBJ1-1; D possibly corresponds to TRBD1 (5 bases). This CDR3 has 14 amino acids. V was clipped by 8 bases and J by 5 bases, with 18 bases between them. Germline CDR1 is MNHEY and CDR2 is SVGEGT. The CDR3 sequence is CASRRGGRITEAFF. In DNA form, the CDR3 reads TGTGCCAGCCGGAGGGGAGGGAGGATTACTGAAGCTTTCTTT.

This clonotype was counted between two and nine times. J is TRBJ1-1 and V is TRBV5-1, with unresolved D. The V gene lost 1 base and the J gene lost 2 bases, with 9 bases spanning the gap. CDR1 and CDR2 from the germline V gene are SGHRS and YFSETQ. The CDR3 length is 14 residues. The CDR3 region has the DNA TGCGCCAGCAGCTTGACCGCAGATAACACTGAAGCTTTCTTT. It translates to CASSLTADNTEAFF.

The gene calls are TRBV10-3 and TRBJ2-7; 7 bases map to TRBD1. V lost 4 bases to trimming and J lost 6 bases; unmatched junction nucleotides: 3. This CDR3 comprises 12 residues. Germline assignment: CDR1 ENHRY and CDR2 SYGVKD. CDR3 region: CAISGQGAEQYF. The CDR3 nucleotides are TGTGCCATCAGTGGACAGGGAGCCGAGCAGTACTTC.

This sequence joins TRBV7-2 and TRBJ2-7, with TRBD1 matching 10 bases. This CDR3 has 14 amino acids. Germline CDR1 is SGHTA and CDR2 is FQGNSA. The ends lost 4 bases at V and 3 bases at J; junction bases unmatched: 3. CDR3 bases: TGTGCCAGCAGCTCCCGGGACAGGGGCTACGAGCAGTACTTC. It codes for CASSSRDRGYEQYF.

The chain recombines TRBV5-1 with TRBJ1-2; no firm D call. The CDR3 totals 17 residues. Germline-derived CDR1 and CDR2 are SGHRS and YFSETQ. The germline V and J ends were trimmed by 0 bases and 4 bases, with 19 bases remaining between them. In nucleotides, the CDR3 is TGCGCCAGCAGCTTGGAGGCATCAGTCAACCTACCCTATGGCTACACCTTC. This gives the protein CASSLEASVNLPYGYTF.

The genes are TRBV4-1 and TRBJ2-3; D is perhaps TRBD2 (5 bases). The germline V and J ends were trimmed by 0 bases and 0 bases, with 7 bases remaining between them. Germline CDR1 is MGHRA and CDR2 is YSYEKL. The CDR3 has 15 amino acids. The CDR3 loop reads CASSQEKRSTDTQYF. CDR3 bases: TGCGCCAGCAGCCAAGAAAAGCGGAGCACAGATACGCAGTATTTT.

The chain employs TRBV5-1 and TRBJ2-7, with 9 bases fitting TRBD2. The CDR3 totals 14 residues. The ends lost 0 bases at V and 6 bases at J; junction bases unmatched: 4. The germline V gene has CDR1 SGHRS and CDR2 YFSETQ. CDR3 bases: TGCGCCAGCAGCTTGGGGCGGGAGGGTGGCGAGCAGTACGTC. Translation gives CASSLGREGGEQYV.

By proportion, this clonotype is medium-sized. The V call is TRBV5-1, the J call TRBJ2-7; D unclear. The germline V gene encodes CDR1 SGHRS and CDR2 YFSETQ. V lost 8 bases and J lost 1, with 10 bases in between. The CDR3 length is 12 residues. The CDR3, as DNA: TGCGCCAGTGGATTTGGGTCCTACGAGCAGTACTTC. Translated, it gives CASGFGSYEQYF.

This sequence joins TRBV5-1 and TRBJ1-1; D is uncertain. This CDR3 contains 13 residues. Germline V gene data show CDR1 as SGHRS and CDR2 as YFSETQ. The V end lost 2 bases, the J end lost 7 bases, and 12 bases lay between the germline ends. DNA for the CDR3: TGCGCCAGCAGCTTTCTTCTGAGAGATGAAGCTTTCTTT. Translation gives CASSFLLRDEAFF.

A few counts support this clonotype. The genes are TRBV30 and TRBJ2-1; weak D call: TRBD1 (5 bases). Germline CDR1 is GTSNPN and CDR2 is SVGIG (reference sequence). The CDR3 loop spans 13 amino acids. Trimming took 5 bases from V and 6 from J, leaving 14 bases between them. CDR3 nucleotides: TGTGCCTGGGGGTGGCAAAGGGGCAATGAGCAGTTCTTC. The encoded protein is CAWGWQRGNEQFF.

This chain joins TRBV18 and TRBJ1-3, with 8 nucleotides matching TRBD1. This CDR3 spans 16 amino acids. CDR1 is KGHSH, CDR2 LQKENI, per germline. The J segment lost 3 bases and the V segment lost 5 bases, leaving 9 bases of the junction unmatched. The CDR3 sequence: CASSTGQGQGGNTIYF. The CDR3 DNA follows: TGTGCCAGCTCAACCGGACAGGGCCAAGGTGGAAACACCATATATTTT.

This clonotype was seen a handful of times. V usage is TRBV6-2 or TRBV6-3 and J usage is TRBJ2-1; D not certain. The CDR3 has 12 amino acids. From germline, CDR1 is MNHEY and CDR2 SVGEGT. Trimming pared 6 bases from V and 10 bases from J, leaving 13 bases between. CDR3 nucleotides: TGTGCCAGCAGCCCGACTTATACCGAGCAGTTCTTC. Translation gives CASSPTYTEQFF.

The sample holds a few counts of this clonotype. The rearrangement joins TRBV7-2 to TRBJ2-5; 7 nucleotides align to TRBD1. V trimming: 3 bases; J trimming: 1 base; junction bases outside the gene matches: 5. Germline V gene lookup returns CDR1 SGHTA and CDR2 FQGNSA. The CDR3 consists of 15 residues. The CDR3 here is CASSFPTGRQETQYF. In nucleotides, the CDR3 is TGTGCCAGCAGCTTCCCGACAGGGCGCCAAGAGACCCAGTACTTC.

This clonotype was counted ten times or more. This chain uses TRBV7-9 with TRBJ2-1; no clear D. CDR3 size: 10 residues. V shed 4 bases and J shed 9 bases, with 4 bases lying between them. Per germline, CDR1 SEHNR and CDR2 FQNEAQ (reference sequence). The CDR3 nucleotides are TGTGCCAGCAGCTCCGTTGAGCAGTTCTTC. Its protein product is CASSSVEQFF.

The sample holds many counts of this clonotype. The genes are TRBV7-9 and TRBJ2-7; 8 bases are shared with TRBD2. V lost 5 bases to trimming and J lost 2 bases; unmatched junction nucleotides: 8. Per germline, CDR1 SEHNR and CDR2 FQNEAQ (reference sequence). The CDR3 spans 15 residues. CDR3 residues: CASSPTGGAAYEQYF. Written as DNA, the CDR3 is TGTGCCAGCAGCCCTACCGGGGGGGCCGCCTACGAGCAGTACTTC. Full variable domain (rest looked up from reference TRBV7-9 and TRBJ2-7): DTGVSQNPRHKITKRGQNVTFRCDPISEHNRLYWYRQTLGQGPEFLTYFQNEAQLEKSRLLSDRFSAERPKGSFSTLEIQRTEQGDSAMYLCASSPTGGAAYEQYFGPGTRLTVT.

This clonotype has only one observation. The chain uses TRBV9 and TRBJ2-4; 10 nucleotides agree with TRBD2. The CDR3 length is 15 residues. The germline V gene encodes CDR1 SGDLS and CDR2 YYNGEE. V lost 3 bases and J lost 0; bases outside the gene matches: 0. The CDR3 is CASSASGGAKNIQYF. DNA of the CDR3: TGTGCCAGCAGCGCTAGCGGGGGAGCCAAAAACATTCAGTACTTC.

The rearrangement uses TRBV19 and TRBJ1-2; weak D call: TRBD1 (6 bases). The V end was cut by 9 bases, the J end by 5 bases, with 22 bases between. CDR1 is LNHDA, CDR2 SQIVND, per germline (reference sequence). The CDR3 is 15 amino acids. The CDR3 DNA is TGTGCCAGCGCCCCGAGGGGGGGTAGGGTTTATGGCTACACCTTC. Its protein product is CASAPRGGRVYGYTF.

The table lists this clonotype with many counts. V usage is TRBV29-1 and J usage is TRBJ2-4; 7 bases are shared with TRBD1. Germline-derived CDR1 and CDR2 are SQVTM and ANQGSEA. This CDR3 is 15 amino acids long. V lost 6 bases to trimming and J lost 4 bases; unmatched junction nucleotides: 12. The CDR3: CSVKRMTGLKNIQYF. The CDR3 bases are TGCAGCGTCAAAAGGATGACAGGGCTAAAAAACATTCAGTACTTC.

CDR3 amino acids: CASSLAEPSPLHF. The CDR3 DNA follows: TGTGCCAGCAGTTTGGCAGAACCTTCACCCCTCCACTTT. V usage is TRBV7-2 and J usage is TRBJ1-6, with D uncertain. This CDR3 has 13 amino acids. From germline, CDR1 is SGHTA and CDR2 FQGNSA. V was clipped by 6 bases and J by 9 bases, with 12 bases between them.

A few counts support this clonotype. The chain employs TRBV4-1 and TRBJ1-5, with D perhaps matching TRBD1 (6 bases). The germline V and J ends were trimmed by 4 bases and 3 bases, with 16 bases remaining between them. The CDR3 loop spans 16 amino acids. Germline V lookup: CDR1 MGHRA, CDR2 YSYEKL. The CDR3 region is CASSLRGDGVNQPQHF. The CDR3 bases are TGCGCCAGCAGCCTCAGGGGAGATGGCGTCAATCAGCCCCAGCATTTT.

V gene TRBV3-1 combines with J gene TRBJ2-1; 10 nucleotides match TRBD2. Per germline, CDR1 LGHDT and CDR2 YNNKEL (reference sequence). The CDR3 is made up of 15 amino acids. V shed 6 bases, J shed 4 bases, and the junction held 6 bases outside the gene matches. CDR3 sequence (DNA): TGTGCCAGCAGGGCTAGCGGGGGCCCATACAATGAGCAGTTCTTC. This translates into CASRASGGPYNEQFF.

The J gene is TRBJ2-1, the V gene TRBV5-1; perhaps D is TRBD1 or TRBD2 (5 bases each). The CDR3 loop spans 15 amino acids. Germline-derived CDR1 and CDR2 are SGHRS and YFSETQ. Trimming cost V 3 bases and J 6 bases, with 16 bases left between them. For the CDR3, the DNA is TGCGCCAGCAGCTACGGACCGGGGCCCCCCAATGAGCAGTTCTTC. It translates to CASSYGPGPPNEQFF.